The present T cell receptor beta chain was sequenced within a study of STAT5B mutations in CD4+ large granular lymphocyte leukemia. Trimming removed 1 base from V and 3 bases from J; junction bases left unmatched: 3. Germline CDR1 reads SGHAT; CDR2 reads FQNNGV. CDR3 length: 15 residues. Original handling: Productive clonotypes were detectable down to 2.59 x 10-5 frequency. Data came from immunoSEQ multiplex PCR; TCRdb stores just in-frame clones and leaves some out. That table is the source of V, J and clone size, and D and trimming were worked out from the DNA. The sample includes just over 25,000 clones, approximately 81% of them seen just once. Overall study results and limits: Main leukemic clonotypes were patient-specific, but roughly 26% appeared at low frequency elsewhere.

Worth noting for this clone: Its matching antigen is unknown.

The specimen was CD4+ T cells from blood buffy coats. The genes are TRBV11-2 and TRBJ2-1; 7 bases are a match to TRBD1. The TCR sequence derives from a human donor in good health. The CDR3 protein is CASSLVGGRYNEQFF. For the CDR3, the DNA is TGTGCCAGCAGCTTAGTAGGGGGCCGCTACAATGAGCAGTTCTTC.